These 28 T cell receptor beta chains were sequenced from one sample in a study of blood T cell repertoires in COVID-19. The assay was immunoSEQ multiplex PCR, and TCRdb's table has in-frame clones only and misses some. The table lists about 230,000 clones, approximately 82% of them singletons. Material for sequencing was peripheral blood. Receptors were obtained from a woman aged 70 to 79 with active or convalescent COVID-19.

The chain combines TRBV10-3 with TRBJ2-5; D is possibly TRBD2 (5 bases). The CDR3 is made up of 14 amino acids. Germline CDR1 is ENHRY and CDR2 is SYGVKD. V lost 3 bases and J lost 5, with 13 bases in between. The DNA of the CDR3 is TGTGCCATCAGTGACGGGCTAGCCCGGGAGACCCAGTACTTC. Its translation is CAISDGLARETQYF.

Here the CDR3 reads CASSHTGGANTGELFF. CDR3 nucleotide sequence: TGTGCCAGCAGCCATACAGGGGGCGCGAACACCGGGGAGCTGTTTTTT. The chain employs TRBV7-9 and TRBJ2-2; 9 bases are a match to TRBD1. The CDR3 has 16 residues. V trimming: 5 bases; J trimming: 0 bases; junction bases outside the gene matches: 4. The V gene's germline CDR1 is SEHNR and CDR2 FQNEAQ (reference sequence).

J is TRBJ1-3 and V is TRBV6-6; D not certain. Trimming took off 6 bases at V and 0 bases at J, with 12 bases between the two ends. Germline CDR1 reads MNHNY; CDR2 reads SVGAGI (reference sequence). The CDR3 has 15 residues. CDR3 loop: CASSLDGFSGNTIYF. In DNA form, the CDR3 reads TGTGCCAGCAGCTTAGACGGGTTCTCTGGAAACACCATATATTTT.

The chain couples TRBV4-1 to TRBJ2-7; 13 nucleotides match TRBD2. Trimming cost V 4 bases and J 7 bases; bases outside gene matches: 10. The CDR3 loop spans 16 amino acids. Germline lookup yields CDR1 MGHRA and CDR2 YSYEKL. CDR3 residues: CASSPWTSGSLLEQYF. The CDR3 DNA is TGCGCCAGCAGCCCCTGGACTAGCGGGAGTCTATTAGAGCAGTACTTC.

The genes are TRBV28 and TRBJ1-2, with D possibly TRBD1 on 5 matching bases. Trimming removed 1 base from V and 2 bases from J, with 8 bases in between. CDR1 and CDR2 from the germline V gene are MDHEN and SYDVKM. There are 14 residues in the CDR3. For the CDR3, the DNA is TGTGCCAGCAGTTTATTTGCAGGGAACTATGGCTACACCTTC. This codes for CASSLFAGNYGYTF.

The chain employs TRBV6-2 or TRBV6-3 and TRBJ1-6, with TRBD1 as a possible D gene (5 bases). Trimming removed 7 bases from V and 5 bases from J, with 15 bases in between. Germline CDR1 MNHEY, CDR2 SVGEGT. The CDR3 loop spans 15 amino acids. CDR3 protein: CASTPAGRDNSPLHF. The CDR3 nucleotides read TGTGCCAGCACCCCGGCGGGACGGGATAATTCACCCCTCCACTTT.

V and J are TRBV3-1 (or the pseudogene TRBV3-2) and TRBJ2-7; 9 bases agree with TRBD1. V dropped 4 bases and J dropped 6; count of bases not matched to a gene: 7. Germline V gives CDR1 LGHDT, CDR2 YNNKEL (reference sequence). The CDR3 is 14 amino acids. The CDR3 region has the DNA TGTGCCAGCAGCCCCCGGGACAGGGAATCCGAGCAGTACTTC. Its protein is CASSPRDRESEQYF.

This clone has just a few counts. The J gene is TRBJ2-1, the V gene TRBV2; D is perhaps TRBD2 (6 bases). Trimming removed 6 bases at V and 8 bases at J, with 23 bases between. This CDR3 region has 16 residues. The germline gives CDR1 SNHLY, CDR2 FYNNEI. CDR3 bases: TGTGCCAGCAGAGACCTAGCGTTTAGGCTTAGTGATGAGCAGTTCTTC. Translating gives CASRDLAFRLSDEQFF.

The chain links TRBV11-2 to TRBJ2-1; D perhaps matches TRBD1 (5 bases). V shed 1 base and J shed 4 bases, with 14 bases lying between them. Germline V CDR1 and CDR2: SGHAT, FQNNGV. CDR3 length equals 16 residues. The CDR3 protein is CASSLGGEDKYNEQFF. DNA of the CDR3: TGTGCCAGCAGCTTAGGGGGCGAGGACAAATACAATGAGCAGTTCTTC. Full variable domain (remainder filled in from reference TRBV11-2 and TRBJ2-1): EAGVAQSPRYKIIEKRQSVAFWCNPISGHATLYWYQQILGQGPKLLIQFQNNGVVDDSQLPKDRFSAERLKGVDSTLKIQPAKLEDSAVYLCASSLGGEDKYNEQFFGPGTRLTVL.

The gene calls are TRBV7-6 and TRBJ2-2; no reliable D call. Germline loops: CDR1 SGHVS, CDR2 FNYEAQ. The CDR3 is 13 residues long. V lost 3 bases, J lost 0 bases, and 2 bases lay in between. The CDR3 DNA is TGTGCCAGCAGCTTCACGAACACCGGGGAGCTGTTTTTT. This sequence encodes CASSFTNTGELFF.

J is TRBJ2-1 and V is TRBV3-1 (or the pseudogene TRBV3-2); 13 nucleotides line up with TRBD2. CDR3 size: 18 residues. Germline V gene sequence: CDR1 LGHDT, CDR2 YNNKEL (reference sequence). Unmatched junction bases numbered 9, after V lost 2 bases and J lost 5 bases. The CDR3 DNA is TGTGCCAGCAGCCAACGCGGGACTAGCGGGGTGTTCAACAATGAGCAGTTCTTC. Protein sequence: CASSQRGTSGVFNNEQFF.

This clone was counted between two and nine times. The gene calls are TRBV30 and TRBJ2-2, with D perhaps matching TRBD2 (6 bases). Germline-derived CDR1 and CDR2 are GTSNPN and SVGIG (reference sequence). Trimming cost V 2 bases and J 8 bases, with 12 bases left between them. The CDR3 has 13 amino acids. CDR3 DNA sequence: TGTGCCTGGAGTTCAGGCGGGAAGGGGGAGCTGTTTTTT. This codes for CAWSSGGKGELFF.

The chain joins TRBV14 to TRBJ2-7; D is unclear. Germline values: CDR1 SGHDN, CDR2 FVKESK. The CDR3 is made up of 13 amino acids. The V and J ends lost 1 base and 3 bases respectively, with 7 bases between them. This CDR3 is CASSQGQVYEQYF. The CDR3 nucleotides are TGTGCCAGCAGCCAAGGGCAGGTCTACGAGCAGTACTTC.

This chain joins TRBV18 and TRBJ2-6, with 8 bases matching TRBD1. The J segment lost 2 bases and the V segment lost 6 bases, leaving 9 bases of the junction unmatched. CDR3 length: 17 residues. The germline gives CDR1 KGHSH, CDR2 LQKENI. CDR3 residues: CASSLRLDRAGANVLTF. CDR3 nucleotide sequence: TGTGCCAGCTCTCTCCGATTGGACAGGGCTGGGGCCAACGTCCTGACTTTC.

The chain employs TRBV15 and TRBJ2-7; no clear D. This CDR3 has 14 amino acids. Trimming took off 0 bases at V and 1 base at J, with 7 bases between the two ends. Germline CDR1 is LNHNV and CDR2 is YYDKDF (reference sequence). CDR3 nucleotide sequence: TGTGCCACCAGCAGAGATCCGGGTTCCTACGAGCAGTACTTC. Translating it yields CATSRDPGSYEQYF.

The chain has TRBV30 and TRBJ1-1, with unresolved D. This CDR3 is 14 amino acids long. Trimming took off 2 bases at V and 6 bases at J, with 16 bases between the two ends. Germline values: CDR1 GTSNPN, CDR2 SVGIG (reference sequence). CDR3 DNA sequence: TGTGCCTGGAGTCTTGGGCCCTTACGCCCTGAAGCTTTCTTT. Protein: CAWSLGPLRPEAFF.

The gene calls are TRBV7-9 and TRBJ1-2; no clear D. From germline, CDR1 is SEHNR and CDR2 FQNEAQ (reference sequence). V lost 1 base and J 8 bases, leaving 11 bases between the germline ends. The CDR3 consists of 13 residues. CDR3 coding DNA: TGTGCCAGCAGCTTAGACCGGGCGGGGGGCTACACCTTC. It specifies CASSLDRAGGYTF.

The CDR3 loop is CASHVGSVSYEQYF. In nucleotides, the CDR3 is TGTGCCAGCCACGTAGGTAGCGTTTCCTACGAGCAGTACTTC. The rearrangement links TRBV11-2 to TRBJ2-7; TRBD2 might be the D (5 bases). The CDR3 runs 14 residues. V was cut by 8 bases and J by 1 base, with 15 bases left in between. In germline, CDR1 is SGHAT, CDR2 FQNNGV.

This clone has a single count. The chain is built from TRBV6-5 and TRBJ2-2, with D uncertain. The CDR3 sequence is 15 residues long. V lost 2 bases and J lost 1, with 8 bases in between. CDR1 is MNHEY and CDR2 is SVGAGI in the germline V gene. In DNA form, the CDR3 reads TGTGCCAGCAGTTACCATAAACAGAACACCGGGGAGCTGTTTTTT. Protein product: CASSYHKQNTGELFF.

This clone appeared a single time. The chain is built from TRBV5-4 and TRBJ2-5; D possibly corresponds to TRBD2 (7 bases). V lost 6 bases and J lost 5, with 17 bases in between. This CDR3 comprises 14 residues. Germline assignment: CDR1 SGHNT and CDR2 YYREEE (reference sequence). The DNA of the CDR3 is TGTGCCAGCAACATAGGGGGGGCGTGGGAGACCCAGTACTTC. Translation gives CASNIGGAWETQYF.

The V and J genes are TRBV7-2 and TRBJ2-1; D possibly corresponds to TRBD1 (6 bases). The CDR3 is made up of 14 amino acids. Trimming stripped 0 bases from V and 7 bases from J, with 10 bases between. Germline CDR1 reads SGHTA; CDR2 reads FQGNSA. The CDR3 DNA sequence: TGTGCCAGCAGCTTAGCGGGGGCAAAGAATGAGCAGTTCTTC. This codes for CASSLAGAKNEQFF.

This chain joins TRBV5-4 and TRBJ1-4; 10 nucleotides match TRBD1. Trimming at V came to 6 bases and at J to 8 bases, leaving 7 bases not matched to a gene. CDR3 length: 14 amino acids. Germline CDR1 reads SGHNT; CDR2 reads YYREEE (reference sequence). CDR3 sequence: CASTRTGGNEKLFF. CDR3 coding DNA: TGTGCCAGCACCCGGACAGGGGGAAACGAAAAACTGTTTTTT.

The V gene is TRBV6-5, the J gene TRBJ1-2, with TRBD1 as a possible D gene (5 bases). The CDR3 consists of 11 residues. Deletions cut 10 bases from V and 8 bases from J, with 14 bases between. The germline V gene encodes CDR1 MNHEY and CDR2 SVGAGI. Here the CDR3 DNA reads TGTGCCACCACAGCGGGGCGAGGCTACACCTTC. Translating it yields CATTAGRGYTF.

CDR3: CASSSVPFEALRGETQYF. The CDR3 DNA is TGCGCCAGCAGCTCGGTCCCATTTGAAGCACTCAGAGGCGAGACCCAGTACTTC. V is TRBV5-1 and J is TRBJ2-5; D not resolved. This CDR3 has 18 amino acids. From germline, CDR1 is SGHRS and CDR2 YFSETQ. V lost 3 bases, J lost 5 bases, and 26 bases lay in between.

V gene TRBV4-2 combines with J gene TRBJ1-3, with D possibly being TRBD1 (5 bases). This CDR3 spans 15 amino acids. Per the germline V gene, CDR1 is LGHNA and CDR2 is YNFKEQ. Between the trimmed V and J ends, which lost 4 bases and 1 base, there was a span of 11 bases. In DNA form, the CDR3 reads TGTGCCAGCAGCCTAGGGACTCAGTCTGGAAACACCATATATTTT. Residues: CASSLGTQSGNTIYF.

This CDR3 is CASIITGGHGYTF. The CDR3 DNA follows: TGTGCCAGCATTATAACAGGGGGTCATGGCTACACCTTC. The rearrangement links TRBV6-5 to TRBJ1-2; 8 nucleotides match TRBD1. The CDR3 has 13 residues. The junction had 7 bases not matched to a gene; V was cut back by 7 bases and J by 6 bases. Germline loops: CDR1 MNHEY, CDR2 SVGAGI.

V usage is TRBV7-6 and J usage is TRBJ2-1; 10 positions agree with TRBD2. Germline V lookup: CDR1 SGHVS, CDR2 FNYEAQ. CDR3 length equals 22 residues. Trimming cost V 1 base and J 0 bases; bases outside gene matches: 18. The DNA of the CDR3 is TGTGCCAGCAGCTTAGGTACTAGCGGGACGTATGGCCTACCTAGCTCCTACAATGAGCAGTTCTTC. Protein: CASSLGTSGTYGLPSSYNEQFF.

J is TRBJ1-4 and V is TRBV4-2, with 8 bases lining up with TRBD1. V was clipped by 4 bases and J by 8 bases; unmatched bases: 12. CDR1 and CDR2 (germline): LGHNA, YNFKEQ. This CDR3 spans 16 amino acids. This CDR3 reads CASSPNMAGGREKLFF. DNA of the CDR3: TGTGCCAGCAGCCCAAACATGGCAGGGGGCAGGGAAAAACTGTTTTTT.